This T cell receptor beta chain stems from a study of early T cells in non-severe SARS-CoV-2 infection (dated by TCRdb to about 2021). In terms of the full investigation: TCR sequencing used bulk RNA from unsorted whole blood, so alpha and beta chains could not be paired.

General findings and caveats noted by the study authors: Matching against VDJdb was skewed toward anti-spike CD8 responses, likely underestimated virus-specific expansions, and missed private and CD4 specificities.

This clonotype came up many times. Its target antigen remains unknown. No base quality information exists; no much larger clone differs at one position. A case-control design nested within a healthcare worker cohort in London, UK, was used, with weekly nasopharyngeal swab PCR tests and blood sampling performed. Between 23 and 31 March 2020, the week of the UK lockdown, healthcare workers were enrolled and then followed up weekly for as long as 16 weeks. According to the germline V gene, CDR1 reads SGDLS and CDR2 reads YYNGEE. From the cysteine up to the phenylalanine, the CDR3 has a length of 15 residues. The CDR3 DNA has 45 bases and is translated from base 1. V is reduced by 1 base and J by 6 bases, leaving a spacing of 14 bases between them. The library came from 5' RACE. Reads for this sample came from a NextSeq 500. In the TCR library protocol, unique molecular identifiers were attached to individual cDNA molecules to correct for PCR bias and sequencing error. Both TCR alpha and beta chains were sequenced, and tight co-correlation was observed between alpha and beta sequence abundances in each sample. The study's own analysis went as follows. Decombinator V4 was used to annotate the V gene, J gene and CDR3 of the TCR sequences. Expanded TCRs were defined as changing significantly between any two time points under a Poisson model with p below 0.0001. TCR abundances were normalised to the total number of TCRs sequenced per sample and were expressed as counts per million. MAIT TCRs were defined by TRAV1-2 paired with TRAJ12, TRAJ20 or TRAJ33, and iNKT TCRs by TRAV10 paired with TRAJ18. VDJdb, accessed on 1 November 2021, was searched for TCRs annotated for CMV, EBV and SARS-CoV-2, and TCRs annotated for more than one antigen were excluded. TCRdb took the public reads, trimmed them with fastp at Q25, ran MiXCR for clone calling and kept in-frame beta chains. Every CDR3 protein is listed once, alongside the most common genes and DNA of its rows. For this entry, the V and J calls and clone size follow TCRdb and not the study's own pipeline. This sample is represented by under 35,000 distinct CDR3 sequences; roughly 5.7% of them were singletons. The ten top clones hold about 21% of the sample.

The chain couples TRBV9 to TRBJ2-1; TRBD1 might be the D gene, on 5 matching bases. The sequencing sample was made of whole blood. This receptor was identified in an adult who was a healthcare worker with PCR-confirmed SARS-CoV-2 infection or an uninfected control (not recorded which). The CDR3 protein sequence reads: CASSVLGVRRNEQFF. The bases are TGTGCCAGCAGCGTACTAGGGGTTCGTCGCAATGAGCAGTTCTTC. The full variable domain, completed from the reference TRBV9 and TRBJ2-1 proteins outside the CDR3, reads DSGVTQTPKHLITATGQRVTLRCSPRSGDLSVYWYQQSLDQGLQFLIQYYNGEERAKGNILERFSAQQFPDLHSELNLSSLELGDSALYFCASSVLGVRRNEQFFGPGTRLTVL.